Listed below are T cell receptor beta chains from one sample, sequenced in a study of shared clonotypes between healthy human individuals. Some clones are missing from TCRdb's copy, which holds only in-frame ones; the method was immunoSEQ multiplex PCR. The profile covers some 1,100,000 clones, with 75% to 85% appearing a single time and approximately 0.5% taken by the ten largest. The sample taken for sequencing was memory CD4+ T cells from PBMCs. The source of these receptors is a young man in good health. Some clones in this sample may be carry-over from other donors' samples. Both conserved end residues are part of each CDR3. The order of the fields is CDR3 protein, CDR3 DNA, clone size, D gene, J gene, V gene. D genes are given only for firm matches. A row's size may be missing; if present it is once, few, many or a size class.

CASSSETRFSYNEQFF | TGCGCCAGCAGCTCTGAGACTCGCTTCTCCTACAATGAGCAGTTCTTC | - | - | TRBJ2-1 | TRBV5-1
CASRGGQVAWETQYF | TGTGCCAGCAGGGGGGGACAGGTGGCATGGGAGACCCAGTACTTC | - | TRBD1 | TRBJ2-5 | TRBV28
CASSSSSGQGKYGQYF | TGTGCCAGCAGCTCGTCGTCGGGACAGGGGAAATACGGGCAGTACTTC | - | TRBD1 | TRBJ2-7 | TRBV7-9
CASSSLGPAVTQYF | TGTGCCAGCAGTTCATTGGGGCCGGCTGTGACCCAGTACTTC | - | - | TRBJ2-5 | TRBV2
CASSEHRGEGTEAFF | TGTGCCAGCAGTGAACACCGGGGAGAGGGGACTGAAGCTTTCTTT | few | - | TRBJ1-1 | TRBV2
CASSVGRGKGYSNQPQHF | TGTGCCAGCAGCGTAGGACGGGGGAAGGGTTATAGCAATCAGCCCCAGCATTTT | - | - | TRBJ1-5 | TRBV28
CASSAGLVTDTQYF | TGTGCCAGCAGCGCGGGACTGGTAACAGATACGCAGTATTTT | - | - | TRBJ2-3 | TRBV2
CASSAGTDYGYTF | TGTGCCAGCAGCGCCGGGACAGACTATGGCTACACCTTC | few | TRBD1 | TRBJ1-2 | TRBV13
CSAPKLDTQYF | TGCAGCGCCCCAAAATTAGATACGCAGTATTTT | - | - | TRBJ2-3 | TRBV29-1
CATGGQNEKLFF | TGCGCCACCGGGGGTCAGAATGAAAAACTGTTTTTT | - | - | TRBJ1-4 | TRBV10-2